One sample yielded the 12 T cell receptor beta chains listed below, sequenced in a study of blood T cells in healthy people across ages (dated by TCRdb to about 2015). Library preparation used 5' RACE. Sequencing was performed on an Illumina HiSeq 2500. A second PCR of roughly 6 to 12 cycles was performed with a sample-barcoded 5' primer and a J-beta primer mix. TCRdb handled the public reads itself, with Q25 trimming in fastp and clone calling in MiXCR, and kept productive beta chains. Rows with a matching CDR3 protein are joined into one entry that keeps the most common DNA and genes. In all, the sample holds around 800,000 distinct CDR3 sequences, and approximately 55% of those were seen once. Clones ranked in the top ten supply approximately 40% of the sample. Sequencing was done on a sample of blood. The receptors were gathered from a man at least 80 years old in good health.

The chain links TRBV12-3 or TRBV12-4 to TRBJ2-4, with 7 bases matching TRBD2. The J call is uncertain, as TRBJ2-7 better fits the DNA end. This CDR3 is built from 14 residues. The CDR3 DNA sequence: TGTGCCAGCAGTGGGGACTACCTGCCCTACGAGCAGTACTTC. Its translation is CASSGDYLPYEQYF.

The chain couples TRBV20-1 to TRBJ2-3, with a tentative D call TRBD2 (5 bases). Germline V gene lookup returns CDR1 DFQATT and CDR2 SNEGSKA (reference sequence). V gave up 4 bases and J gave up 0 bases, with 11 bases separating them. CDR3 length: 14 residues. CDR3 sequence: CSATSGKSTDTQYF. CDR3 in DNA: TGCAGTGCTACTTCCGGGAAAAGCACAGATACGCAGTATTTT.

This chain uses TRBV9 with TRBJ2-7; D gene ambiguous. The ends were cut back, 0 bases at V and 2 bases at J, with 18 bases in the middle. Germline assignment: CDR1 SGDLS and CDR2 YYNGEE. This CDR3 is 17 amino acids long. Here the CDR3 reads CASSVVPGPSSAYEQYF. In nucleotides, the CDR3 is TGTGCCAGCAGCGTAGTACCCGGGCCTTCCTCCGCCTACGAGCAGTACTTC.

The genes are TRBV25-1 and TRBJ1-2; 8 nucleotides agree with TRBD1. V was pared by 5 bases and J by 6 bases, with 5 bases of the junction left unmatched. The CDR3 contains 13 residues. Germline CDR1 MGHDK, CDR2 SYGVNS. In DNA, the CDR3 is TGTGCCAGCAGTCTGACAGGGGTTGATGGCTACACCTTC. It is translated as CASSLTGVDGYTF.

This chain connects TRBV9 to TRBJ1-2; tentatively, D is TRBD1 (5 bases). The CDR3 has 14 amino acids. The V gene lost 4 bases and the J gene lost 6 bases, with 16 bases spanning the gap. Germline V gene sequence: CDR1 SGDLS, CDR2 YYNGEE. The CDR3 region has the DNA TGTGCCAGCAGCCGAGGGGCGATGACGAATGGCTACACCTTC. Its protein product is CASSRGAMTNGYTF.

In regard to this clonotype: Compared with germline, one end of the junction differs, possibly owing to a read error. V is TRBV7-6 and J is TRBJ2-1; TRBD2 agrees at 10 bases. The germline gives CDR1 SGHVS, CDR2 FNYEAQ. The CDR3 contains 15 residues. The CDR3 coding sequence is TGTGCTAGCAGCCTACTAGCGGGAACATACGGTGAGCAGTTCTTC. This sequence encodes CASSLLAGTYGEQFF.

There are a few counts of this clonotype. The rearrangement joins TRBV13 to TRBJ1-2; 11 positions agree with TRBD1. The CDR3 is 17 amino acids. Germline V gives CDR1 PRHDT, CDR2 FYEKMQ (reference sequence). V dropped 4 bases and J dropped 1; count of bases not matched to a gene: 8. Written as DNA, the CDR3 is TGTGCCAGCAGCTCCAGGACAGGGGGCAACATTAACTATGGCTACACCTTC. This gives the protein CASSSRTGGNINYGYTF.

The chain joins TRBV11-3 to TRBJ2-2, with D tentatively TRBD1 (6 bases). Trimming cost V 5 bases and J 0 bases, with 10 bases left between them. CDR1 SGHNT and CDR2 YENEEA come from the germline V gene. This CDR3 has 15 residues. CDR3 nucleotides: TGTGCCAGCAGCGCGTACAGGGCGAACACCGGGGAGCTGTTTTTT. Translating it yields CASSAYRANTGELFF.

This sequence joins TRBV29-1 and TRBJ2-6, with D perhaps TRBD2 (6 bases). This CDR3 region has 14 residues. The V gene lost 6 bases and the J gene lost 2 bases, with 11 bases spanning the gap. The germline V gene encodes CDR1 SQVTM and CDR2 ANQGSEA. CDR3 residues: CSVGGRAGANVLTF. The CDR3, as DNA: TGCAGCGTGGGGGGTAGGGCTGGGGCCAACGTCCTGACTTTC.

The chain uses TRBV20-1 and TRBJ2-1, with 7 bases lining up with TRBD1. After removal of 6 bases from V and 7 bases from J, the junction contained 12 bases not matched to a gene. From germline, CDR1 is DFQATT and CDR2 SNEGSKA (reference sequence). CDR3 size: 14 residues. The DNA of the CDR3 is TGCAGTGCCCATTTGACAGGGAAGGTAAATGAGCAGTTCTTC. It specifies CSAHLTGKVNEQFF.

This clonotype turned up a few times. V and J are TRBV7-3 and TRBJ1-6, with 9 bases that match TRBD1. J gave up 10 bases and V 1 base, and 8 bases lay outside the gene matches. Germline values: CDR1 SGHTA, CDR2 FQGTGA. The CDR3 is 16 residues long. The CDR3 loop reads CASSLNPTGGGSPLHF. CDR3 nucleotides: TGTGCCAGCAGCTTAAATCCGACAGGGGGAGGATCACCCCTCCACTTT. Full variable domain (remainder filled in from reference TRBV7-3 and TRBJ1-6): GAGVSQTPSNKVTEKGKYVELRCDPISGHTALYWYRQSLGQGPEFLIYFQGTGAADDSGLPNDRFFAVRPEGSVSTLKIQRTERGDSAVYLCASSLNPTGGGSPLHFGNGTRLTVT.

This clonotype has more than one count but fewer than ten. V is TRBV20-1 and J is TRBJ2-7; 8 nucleotides match TRBD2. CDR1 DFQATT and CDR2 SNEGSKA come from the germline V gene (reference sequence). With V trimmed by 3 bases and J by 2 bases, 3 bases remained unmatched. This CDR3 is 13 amino acids long. The DNA of the CDR3 is TGCAGTGCTAGCTCTAGCGGGCCCTACGAGCAGTACTTC. Its translation: CSASSSGPYEQYF.